This TCR beta chain is from a study of blood T cell repertoires in COVID-19. Libraries were prepared by immunoSEQ multiplex PCR; TCRdb keeps only in-frame clonotypes and omits some of them. The table has around 190,000 clones, 88% seen once. Germline CDR1 is MGHRA and CDR2 is YSYEKL. The CDR3 covers 13 residues. V was cut by 1 base and J by 2 bases, with 6 bases left in between. The TCR originated in a man younger than 45 with acute or convalescent COVID-19. Sequencing was performed on peripheral blood. The chain links TRBV4-1 to TRBJ2-7; D is unclear. The CDR3 loop is CASSQGGAYEQYF. The CDR3 DNA follows: TGCGCCAGCAGCCAAGGTGGAGCCTACGAGCAGTACTTC.